The clone carrying this T cell receptor beta chain was observed many times. The antigen is undetermined. The sample originates from a study of T cells in Graves' hyperthyroidism and ophthalmopathy. TCR beta CDR3 regions were amplified from RNA. A first-round RT-PCR of the TCR CDR3 used the HTBI primer set. From the multiplex PCR reads, TCRdb called clonotypes with MiXCR, one entry per CDR3 protein. This sample yields hundreds of thousands of distinct CDR3 sequences, of which 14% to 15% are seen a single time; 13% belongs to the top ten. The PBMCs were taken from roughly 9.3 ml of fresh peripheral blood. Overall study findings and caveats: Researchers found most expanded thyroid clonotypes above 0.001 in blood as well. Classification by a 13 V-J model distinguished ophthalmopathy from stable hyperthyroidism. The model identified upcoming ophthalmopathy a median approximately six months ahead of onset.

The sequence was obtained from a man aged 18-30 years with Graves' ophthalmopathy. The sample was blood.

CDR3 nucleotides: TGTGCCAGCAGTTACTCCTGGACAGGGTCTCATAATTCACCCCTCCACTTT. Protein: CASSYSWTGSHNSPLHF. The rearrangement uses TRBV6-5 and TRBJ1-6, with TRBD1 identical over 8 bases. V trimming: 0 bases; J trimming: 5 bases; junction bases outside the gene matches: 6. The CDR3 contains 17 residues. Germline CDR1 MNHEY, CDR2 SVGAGI.